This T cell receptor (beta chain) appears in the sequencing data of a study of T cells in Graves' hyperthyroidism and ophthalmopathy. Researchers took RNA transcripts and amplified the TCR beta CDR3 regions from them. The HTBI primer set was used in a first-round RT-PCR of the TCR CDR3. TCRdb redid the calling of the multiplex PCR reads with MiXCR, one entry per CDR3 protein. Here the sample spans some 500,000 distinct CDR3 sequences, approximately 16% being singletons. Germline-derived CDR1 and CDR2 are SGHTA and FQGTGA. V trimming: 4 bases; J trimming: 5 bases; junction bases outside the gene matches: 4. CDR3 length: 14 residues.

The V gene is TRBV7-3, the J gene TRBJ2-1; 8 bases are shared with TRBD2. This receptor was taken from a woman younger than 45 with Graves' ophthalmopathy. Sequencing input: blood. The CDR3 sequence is CASSSGRANNEQFF. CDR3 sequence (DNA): TGTGCCAGCAGCTCCGGGAGGGCCAACAATGAGCAGTTCTTC.